Listed below are T cell receptor beta chains from one sample, sequenced in a study of OX40 agonist ivuxolimab in advanced cancers. Measured with immunoSEQ multiplex PCR; TCRdb has only the in-frame clones, and not every one. The repertoire includes around 80,000 clones, around 90% of them detected once, and around 0.19% sits in the top ten. Specimen: CD4+ or CD8+ T cells sorted from blood, collected in a trial of the OX40 agonist ivuxolimab. These receptors originate from an adult with an advanced solid tumor such as melanoma, head and neck, liver or kidney cancer. The CDR3 runs from the conserved cysteine through the conserved F or W. The D gene is left open where the match is weak. Clone size is given for some rows only: seen once, a few or many times, or a class if the clone is expanded.

J | D | V | size | CDR3 | DNA
TRBJ1-1 | TRBD1 | TRBV27 | - | CASSPHGQGLGNTEAFF | TGTGCCAGCAGTCCCCACGGACAGGGGTTGGGGAACACTGAAGCTTTCTTT
TRBJ1-5 | - | TRBV2 | - | CASSADLLGPNQPQHF | TGTGCCAGCAGTGCGGACCTCCTTGGCCCTAATCAGCCCCAGCATTTT
TRBJ2-3 | TRBD1 | TRBV19 | - | CASSGRQGGTDTQYF | TGTGCCAGTAGTGGCAGACAGGGTGGTACAGATACGCAGTATTTT
TRBJ1-4 | TRBD1 | TRBV19 | few | CASSPTDRSNEKLFF | TGTGCCAGTAGCCCCACGGACAGGAGCAATGAAAAACTGTTTTTT
TRBJ2-6 | TRBD1 | TRBV28 | - | CASSPSGGGGANVLTF | TGTGCCAGCAGTCCCTCAGGGGGCGGCGGGGCCAACGTCCTGACTTTC
TRBJ2-3 | TRBD2 | TRBV5-1 | - | CASSVGTSSPSTDTQYF | TGCGCCAGCAGCGTCGGGACTAGTAGCCCTAGCACAGATACGCAGTATTTT
TRBJ1-4 | - | TRBV6-1 | - | CASSETSGGGNEKLFF | TGTGCCAGCAGTGAAACATCCGGAGGGGGGAATGAAAAACTGTTTTTT
TRBJ2-5 | TRBD2 | TRBV6-1 | - | CASRLAVQETQYF | TGTGCCAGCCGACTAGCGGTCCAAGAGACCCAGTACTTC
TRBJ2-7 | TRBD1 | TRBV7-3 | - | CASTIGGVYEQYF | TGTGCCAGCACCATAGGGGGCGTCTACGAGCAGTACTTC
TRBJ1-1 | - | TRBV7-3 | - | CASSLKSQGTEAFF | TGTGCCAGCAGCTTAAAGTCGCAGGGGACTGAAGCTTTCTTT
TRBJ2-5 | - | TRBV5-1 | - | CASSLVAGRETQYF | TGCGCCAGCAGCTTGGTTGCGGGGAGGGAGACCCAGTACTTC
TRBJ2-2 | - | TRBV28 | - | CASSRDGANTGELFF | TGTGCCAGCAGTCGCGACGGAGCGAACACCGGGGAGCTGTTTTTT
TRBJ2-7 | TRBD2 | TRBV27 | - | CASSPPLGLAGVEQYF | TGTGCCAGCAGTCCCCCCTTAGGGCTAGCGGGAGTCGAGCAGTACTTC
TRBJ2-1 | - | TRBV10-3 | - | CAISESLGGNNEQFF | TGTGCCATCAGTGAGTCTTTAGGGGGGAACAATGAGCAGTTCTTC
TRBJ2-2 | TRBD1 | TRBV19 | - | CASSMGPGQGDGELFF | TGTGCCAGTAGTATGGGCCCGGGACAGGGGGACGGGGAGCTGTTTTTT
TRBJ1-1 | - | TRBV30 | few | CAWSVHAGVNTEAFF | TGTGCCTGGAGTGTACACGCAGGGGTGAACACTGAAGCTTTCTTT
TRBJ1-5 | - | TRBV28 | - | CASSRPGANQPQHF | TGTGCCAGCAGCCGCCCGGGGGCCAATCAGCCCCAGCATTTT
TRBJ2-4 | - | TRBV7-9 | - | CASSLGQRAKNIQYF | TGTGCCAGCAGCTTAGGACAGAGAGCCAAAAACATTCAGTACTTC
TRBJ2-7 | - | TRBV11-2 | - | CASSFSGGTYEQYF | TGTGCCAGCAGCTTTAGCGGAGGCACCTACGAGCAGTACTTC
TRBJ2-7 | - | TRBV20-1 | - | CSAAGRDEQYF | TGCAGTGCTGCAGGAAGGGACGAGCAGTACTTC
TRBJ1-2 | TRBD1 | TRBV6-5 | - | CASSSLYRGPLYGYTF | TGTGCCAGCAGTTCACTTTACAGGGGACCTCTCTATGGCTACACCTTC
TRBJ2-2 | TRBD1 | TRBV10-1 | - | CASILRQGRDTGELFF | TGCGCCAGCATCCTTCGACAGGGTCGGGACACCGGGGAGCTGTTTTTT
TRBJ2-3 | TRBD2 | TRBV11-3 | - | CASSPGWGLAGFSTDTQYF | TGTGCCAGCAGCCCAGGTTGGGGACTAGCGGGGTTTAGCACAGATACGCAGTATTTT
TRBJ1-1 | - | TRBV6-6 | - | CASNRWGTEAFF | TGTGCCAGCAACCGTTGGGGCACTGAAGCTTTCTTT
TRBJ2-1 | - | TRBV2 | once | CASREDSLNEQFF | TGTGCCAGCAGAGAGGATTCTTTAAATGAGCAGTTCTTC
TRBJ2-3 | TRBD2 | TRBV28 | - | CASSSAHLAGVGTDTQYF | TGTGCCAGCAGTTCCGCCCACCTAGCGGGAGTAGGTACAGATACGCAGTATTTT
TRBJ2-6 | - | TRBV30 | - | CAWREHSGANVLTF | TGTGCCTGGAGGGAGCACTCTGGGGCCAACGTCCTGACTTTC
TRBJ2-1 | TRBD2 | TRBV19 | - | CASIPTTSGKQFF | TGTGCCAGTATCCCCACGACTAGCGGGAAGCAGTTCTTC
TRBJ1-5 | TRBD1 | TRBV5-1 | - | CASRPTGTSNQPQHF | TGCGCCAGCAGGCCGACAGGGACGAGCAATCAGCCCCAGCATTTT
TRBJ2-5 | TRBD2 | TRBV6-4 | - | CASSVVGGLATETQYF | TGTGCCAGCAGTGTAGTTGGGGGACTAGCGACAGAGACCCAGTACTTC
TRBJ1-3 | - | TRBV18 | - | CASSPSTARNTIYF | TGTGCCAGCTCACCGAGCACAGCCCGAAACACCATATATTTT
TRBJ2-2 | - | TRBV21-1 | - | CASSATSGGELFF | TGTGCCAGCAGCGCTACTAGCGGCGGGGAGCTGTTTTTT